These 11 T cell receptor beta chains were all obtained from the same sample, sequenced in a study of T cell repertoires in cytomegalovirus infection. A single record per CDR3 protein comes from TCRdb applying MiXCR to the reads. Of 200,000 to 300,000 distinct CDR3 sequences listed, 10% to 15% were seen once; the top ten hold under 2%. Source material: PBMCs. These receptors all stem from a human donor in good health (CMV status not recorded). Some clones in this sample may be carry-over from other donors' samples.

This clonotype was counted a few times. The genes are TRBV29-1 and TRBJ1-5, with TRBD1 matching 8 bases. Per germline, CDR1 SQVTM and CDR2 ANQGSEA. The CDR3 loop spans 15 amino acids. The DNA for the CDR3 is TGCAGTGATTGCTGCCGGGACAGGCTTAATCAGCCCCAGCATTTT. It is translated as CSDCCRDRLNQPQHF.

The chain combines TRBV6-6 with TRBJ1-5; D is unresolved. Trimming stripped 4 bases from V and 12 bases from J, with 13 bases between. The CDR3 is 12 residues long. CDR1 MNHNY and CDR2 SVGAGI come from the germline V gene (reference sequence). The CDR3 bases are TGTGCCAGCAGTTCCTTAAGAGAGTTCCAGCATTTT. It codes for CASSSLREFQHF.

The chain links TRBV5-1 to TRBJ2-1; 10 positions match TRBD1. The germline V gene has CDR1 SGHRS and CDR2 YFSETQ. The CDR3 runs 16 residues. The V and J ends lost 0 bases and 3 bases, in that order; junction bases with no gene match: 3. The CDR3 region is CASSLVGQGIYNEQFF. In nucleotides, the CDR3 is TGCGCCAGCAGCTTGGTGGGACAGGGGATCTACAATGAGCAGTTCTTC.

This clonotype was detected many times. V usage is TRBV20-1 and J usage is TRBJ1-2; D gene unclear. This CDR3 comprises 11 residues. CDR1 is DFQATT, CDR2 SNEGSKA, per germline (reference sequence). Trimming removed 3 bases at V and 6 bases at J, with 8 bases between. The CDR3: CSASPPDGYTF. CDR3 in DNA: TGCAGTGCTAGTCCCCCTGATGGCTACACCTTC.

This clonotype was recorded many times. The chain combines TRBV28 with TRBJ2-4; TRBD1 aligns across 7 bases. The CDR3 runs to 19 residues. The germline V gene has CDR1 MDHEN and CDR2 SYDVKM. Trimming cost V 3 bases and J 1 base; bases outside gene matches: 15. CDR3 loop: CASSFPTSQGTAAKNIQYF. CDR3 sequence (DNA): TGTGCCAGCAGTTTTCCAACCTCACAGGGGACAGCGGCCAAAAACATTCAGTACTTC.

This clonotype was observed many times. The gene calls are TRBV7-2 and TRBJ1-5, with 7 bases that match TRBD1. The CDR3 sequence is 18 residues long. Germline-derived CDR1 and CDR2 are SGHTA and FQGNSA. With V trimmed by 1 base and J by 6 bases, 15 bases remained unmatched. The CDR3 region is CASSLGPGQPNRGQPQHF. For the CDR3, the DNA is TGTGCCAGCAGCTTAGGGCCGGGACAGCCAAACAGGGGTCAGCCCCAGCATTTT.

This clonotype showed up just a few times. As DNA, the CDR3 is TGTGCCAGCAGTTACAATCGAGGACAGGCAGGAGGGAGCTACACCTTC. Protein sequence: CASSYNRGQAGGSYTF. This chain uses TRBV6-5 with TRBJ1-2; the match to TRBD1 covers 7 bases. V shed 2 bases, J shed 9 bases, and the junction held 15 bases outside the gene matches. The germline CDR1 and CDR2 sequences are MNHEY and SVGAGI. This CDR3 is built from 16 residues.

V is TRBV6-6 and J is TRBJ2-7; a possible D gene is TRBD1 (5 bases). V dropped 7 bases and J dropped 1 base, with 17 bases sitting between them. The CDR3 loop spans 15 amino acids. Germline lookup yields CDR1 MNHNY and CDR2 SVGAGI (reference sequence). The CDR3: CASTPDKAGSYEQYF. For the CDR3, the DNA is TGTGCCAGCACCCCCGACAAGGCAGGGTCCTACGAGCAGTACTTC.

This clonotype was recorded at least ten times. The chain employs TRBV4-3 and TRBJ1-1; TRBD1 agrees at 7 bases. Trimming at V came to 5 bases and at J to 5 bases, leaving 11 bases not matched to a gene. Germline values: CDR1 LGHNA, CDR2 YSLEER. CDR3 size: 15 residues. The CDR3 protein is CASSGNRGLGTEAFF. CDR3 sequence (DNA): TGCGCCAGCAGCGGAAACAGGGGTCTGGGGACTGAAGCTTTCTTT.

The rearrangement uses TRBV28 and TRBJ2-3; 11 nucleotides match TRBD2. Germline loops: CDR1 MDHEN, CDR2 SYDVKM. The CDR3 contains 17 residues. Trimming cost V 3 bases and J 2 bases; bases outside gene matches: 7. DNA for the CDR3: TGTGCCAGCAGTTTCCTGGGACTAGCGGAAACCACAGATACGCAGTATTTT. Translated, it gives CASSFLGLAETTDTQYF.

This clonotype came up a few times. The CDR3 sequence is CASSPFGSVDIQYF. DNA of the CDR3: TGTGCCAGCAGCCCATTCGGTAGTGTAGACATTCAGTACTTC. J is TRBJ2-4 and V is TRBV7-9; D remains unclear. Germline V gene sequence: CDR1 SEHNR, CDR2 FQNEAQ (reference sequence). This CDR3 region has 14 residues. Trimming left V 5 bases short and J 8 bases short, with 16 bases between.